The source of this T cell receptor beta chain is a study of blood T cell repertoires in COVID-19. Overall study: Some COVID-19 samples were acute and others convalescent; all came from the United States, Italy and Spain. T cells, B-cell-depleted T cells, or PBMCs supplied cDNA or gDNA.

Germline assignment: CDR1 MDHEN and CDR2 SYDVKM. J gave up 5 bases and V 5 bases, and 6 bases lay outside the gene matches. The CDR3 is 14 residues long. Original analysis: The authors estimated nucleated cell counts from reference gene primer amplification. Assay used: immunoSEQ multiplex PCR; TCRdb lists only in-frame clones, some missing. V, J and clone size were drawn from that table, and D and trimming were deduced from the DNA. The table includes 100,000 to 130,000 clones, 88% detected once. Sequencing was done on a sample of peripheral blood. This chain uses TRBV28 with TRBJ1-1; 9 bases line up with TRBD1. The sequence came from a human donor in a cohort sampled during active COVID-19. The CDR3 DNA reads TGTGCCAGCAGTATGGGACAGGGATGGACTGAAGCTTTCTTT. Translated: CASSMGQGWTEAFF.